A single sample is the source of the 20 T cell receptor beta chains below, sequenced in a study of blood T cells in healthy people across ages. Using a J-beta primer mix together with a sample-barcoded 5' primer, a second PCR was run for about 6 to 12 cycles. TCRdb recomputed calls from the 5' RACE reads with MiXCR, one row per CDR3 protein. This table has about 1.4 million distinct CDR3 sequences, approximately 59% appearing once. What was sequenced was blood. All receptors derive from a man younger than 35 in good health.

The chain links TRBV6-2 or TRBV6-3 to TRBJ2-3; D unclear. This CDR3 region has 15 residues. Germline values: CDR1 MNHEY, CDR2 SVGEGT. V was shortened by 6 bases and J by 6 bases, with 19 bases between the two germline ends. This CDR3 is CASSNPPFPHDTQYF. The CDR3, as DNA: TGTGCCAGCAGCAACCCCCCCTTCCCCCACGATACGCAGTATTTT.

The rearrangement links TRBV20-1 to TRBJ2-7; D might be TRBD1 or TRBD2, each matching 5 bases. Per the germline V gene, CDR1 is DFQATT and CDR2 is SNEGSKA (reference sequence). The V end was cut by 3 bases, the J end by 1 base, with 16 bases between. CDR3 size: 15 residues. DNA for the CDR3: TGCAGTGCTAGTTCCCCGGGACGGCGGTCCTACGAGCAGTACTTC. This gives the protein CSASSPGRRSYEQYF.

This clonotype was seen once. The chain employs TRBV20-1 and TRBJ1-4; 9 bases map to TRBD1. From germline, CDR1 is DFQATT and CDR2 SNEGSKA (reference sequence). This CDR3 has 14 amino acids. J was trimmed by 6 bases and V by 1 base; bases with no gene match: 3. CDR3 sequence: CSARVWDRDEKLFF. CDR3 sequence (DNA): TGCAGTGCTAGAGTGTGGGACAGGGATGAAAAACTGTTTTTT.

This clonotype was seen a handful of times. This chain connects TRBV11-2 to TRBJ1-4, with D unresolved. The CDR3 spans 14 residues. V dropped 3 bases and J dropped 6 bases, with 11 bases sitting between them. The germline gives CDR1 SGHAT, CDR2 FQNNGV. The CDR3 is CASSFDGSYEKLFF. The CDR3 DNA reads TGTGCCAGCAGCTTCGACGGCTCATATGAAAAACTGTTTTTT.

The chain is built from TRBV5-1 and TRBJ2-1, with TRBD1 as a possible D gene (6 bases). V lost 7 bases and J 6 bases, leaving 20 bases between the germline ends. Germline CDR1 and CDR2: SGHRS and YFSETQ. The CDR3 is 15 amino acids. The CDR3 nucleotides read TGCGCCAGCTTCATACAGGGTCCCAAGGTCAATGAGCAGTTCTTC. Residues: CASFIQGPKVNEQFF.

This chain uses TRBV6-6 with TRBJ1-2; a weak D match, TRBD1 (6 bases). Germline V gene sequence: CDR1 MNHNY, CDR2 SVGAGI (reference sequence). V dropped 6 bases and J dropped 8 bases, with 19 bases sitting between them. The CDR3 consists of 14 residues. The CDR3 here is CASRWGRQGKGYTF. The CDR3 bases are TGTGCCAGCAGGTGGGGAAGGCAGGGGAAAGGCTACACCTTC.

This rearrangement joins TRBV5-1 to TRBJ2-7, with D perhaps matching TRBD2 (5 bases). The V gene lost 6 bases and the J gene lost 3 bases, with 22 bases spanning the gap. There are 16 residues in the CDR3. CDR1 is SGHRS, CDR2 YFSETQ, per germline. CDR3 DNA: TGCGCCAGCACTTACCTCCCCCCGAACGGGATCTACGAGCAGTACTTC. Translation: CASTYLPPNGIYEQYF.

This clonotype was detected only a few times. CDR3 region: CASTSGQGEQYF. CDR3 in DNA: TGTGCCAGCACCTCCGGACAGGGCGAGCAGTACTTC. The rearrangement links TRBV12-3 or TRBV12-4 to TRBJ2-7; 8 bases fit TRBD1. V trimming: 7 bases; J trimming: 6 bases; junction bases outside the gene matches: 5. The CDR3 loop spans 12 amino acids.

The genes are TRBV5-1 and TRBJ2-7, with D possibly TRBD2 on 8 matching bases. CDR3 length: 14 amino acids. Deletions cut 4 bases from V and 4 bases from J, with 15 bases between. CDR1 SGHRS and CDR2 YFSETQ come from the germline V gene. The CDR3 DNA reads TGCGCCAGCAGCGGGACAGCGGGAGCTTACGAGCAGTACTTC. It specifies CASSGTAGAYEQYF.

V is TRBV3-1 and J is TRBJ2-2, with 11 bases matching TRBD2. This CDR3 is built from 17 residues. Germline loops: CDR1 LGHDT, CDR2 YNNKEL (reference sequence). V shed 3 bases and J 4 bases; nucleotides not matched to a gene: 7. DNA of the CDR3: TGTGCCAGCAGCCACCCGACTAGCGGGACTGGCACCGGGGAGCTGTTTTTT. Its translation: CASSHPTSGTGTGELFF. Supplemented by reference TRBV3-1 and TRBJ2-2, the full variable domain reads DTAVSQTPKYLVTQMGNDKSIKCEQNLGHDTMYWYKQDSKKFLKIMFSYNNKELIINETVPNRFSPKSPDKAHLNLHINSLELGDSAVYFCASSHPTSGTGTGELFFGEGSRLTVL.

The chain couples TRBV5-5 to TRBJ2-5; D might be TRBD2 (5 bases). With 7 bases removed from V and 4 bases from J, the gap between germline ends came to 20 bases. This CDR3 comprises 15 residues. Germline CDR1 and CDR2: SGHKS and YYEKEE (reference sequence). CDR3: CASSSLPGSGETQYF. For the CDR3, the DNA is TGTGCCAGCTCATCATTACCGGGATCGGGAGAGACCCAGTACTTC.

As for this clonotype: The junction departs from germline at one end; a sequencing error may be responsible. The chain combines TRBV6-2 or TRBV6-3 with TRBJ2-1; 9 nucleotides match TRBD2. This CDR3 contains 13 residues. CDR1 and CDR2 (germline): MNHEY, SVGEGT. CDR3 nucleotides: TGTGCCACCGGGACTAGCTCCCACAATGAGCAGTTCTTC. Amino acid sequence: CATGTSSHNEQFF.

The genes are TRBV13 and TRBJ2-5; D tentatively fits TRBD1 or TRBD2 (6 bases each). The CDR3 is made up of 14 amino acids. Between the trimmed V and J ends, which lost 3 bases and 4 bases, there was a span of 12 bases. The germline CDR1 and CDR2 sequences are PRHDT and FYEKMQ (reference sequence). The CDR3 is CASSFIRGVETQYF. The CDR3 region has the DNA TGTGCCAGCAGCTTCATTAGGGGGGTAGAGACCCAGTACTTC.

This chain connects TRBV4-3 to TRBJ2-1, with TRBD2 as a possible D gene (6 bases). CDR1 and CDR2 (germline): LGHNA, YSLEER. The CDR3 runs 16 residues. The V and J ends lost 4 bases and 7 bases respectively, with 20 bases between them. Written as DNA, the CDR3 is TGCGCCAGCAGCCCCCGACCCGGGACTCGATGGAATGAGCAGTTCTTC. Protein sequence: CASSPRPGTRWNEQFF.

This clonotype was found a few times. The rearrangement links TRBV7-9 to TRBJ2-7; D uncertain. This CDR3 region has 13 residues. Germline CDR1 is SEHNR and CDR2 is FQNEAQ (reference sequence). V gave up 6 bases and J gave up 0 bases, with 9 bases separating them. The DNA for the CDR3 is TGTGCCAGCAGTCCTATGGACTCCTACGAGCAGTACTTC. Translating it yields CASSPMDSYEQYF.

This clonotype appeared once. The gene calls are TRBV7-8 and TRBJ2-4; maybe TRBD2 (5 bases). V was shortened by 1 base and J by 6 bases, with 10 bases between the two germline ends. The CDR3 runs to 14 residues. Germline values: CDR1 SGHVS, CDR2 FQNEAQ. The CDR3 protein is CASSLGLEGNIQYF. The CDR3 coding sequence is TGTGCCAGCAGCTTAGGGCTAGAGGGAAACATTCAGTACTTC.

V is TRBV20-1 and J is TRBJ2-5, with 12 bases aligning to TRBD2. CDR1 is DFQATT, CDR2 SNEGSKA, per germline (reference sequence). This CDR3 region has 15 residues. V shed 0 bases, J shed 2 bases, and the junction held 1 base outside the gene matches. The CDR3 protein is CSARDGLAGQETQYF. CDR3 nucleotides: TGCAGTGCTAGAGATGGACTAGCGGGGCAAGAGACCCAGTACTTC.

The V call is TRBV7-9, the J call TRBJ2-1, with a tentative D call TRBD2 (6 bases). CDR3 length: 15 residues. Germline V CDR1 and CDR2: SEHNR, FQNEAQ (reference sequence). V was cut by 4 bases and J by 7 bases, with 17 bases left in between. The CDR3 nucleotides are TGTGCCAGCAGCTCCCTCTTCGGCGGGATTAATGAGCAGTTCTTC. This sequence encodes CASSSLFGGINEQFF.

This chain uses TRBV7-8 with TRBJ1-2; D may be TRBD1 (5 bases). V dropped 5 bases and J dropped 7 bases, with 17 bases sitting between them. Germline V lookup: CDR1 SGHVS, CDR2 FQNEAQ. The CDR3 runs to 14 residues. The CDR3 protein is CASSPGTGAAGYTF. DNA of the CDR3: TGTGCCAGCAGCCCGGGAACAGGCGCGGCTGGCTACACCTTC.

The chain carries TRBV20-1 and TRBJ2-5; 8 nucleotides line up with TRBD2. The CDR3 totals 15 residues. Germline CDR1 DFQATT, CDR2 SNEGSKA (reference sequence). The V segment lost 6 bases and the J segment 2 bases; nucleotides outside the gene matches: 11. CDR3 sequence (DNA): TGCAGTGCCAGACCAGCGGGAGTCAGGCAAGAGACCCAGTACTTC. It yields the protein CSARPAGVRQETQYF.